This entry is about one TCR beta chain. Its antigen is unidentified. The record originates from a study of beta chain features in type 1 diabetes. Study as a whole: Sorted cells from all samples, numbering 95 million to 140 million, were examined.

General study results and limits: Moderately but significantly shorter TCRB CDR3s were found in Type 1 diabetes patients in all four CD4+ subsets. Shorter templates may be favored by PCR, equally so in patients and controls. Among patients, naive, central memory and Treg TCRB repertoires appeared more similar than among healthy donors. Among type 1 diabetes patients, VDJ junctions had fewer insertions and more deletions.

The authors reverse transcribed all of the isolated RNA, so sequencing captured expressed TCRB transcripts. Method: immunoSEQ multiplex PCR; TCRdb's copy keeps in-frame clones and lacks some. The sample shows around 650,000 clones, about an eighth of them seen only once. This TCR derives from a man aged 25 to 40 with type 1 diabetes. The sequenced material came from naive CD4+ T cells from blood.

CDR3 loop: CASSSGGGNSPLHF. Here the CDR3 DNA reads TGCGCCAGCAGCTCAGGGGGTGGTAATTCACCCCTCCACTTT. The V gene is TRBV5-1, the J gene TRBJ1-6; TRBD1 agrees at 7 bases. V lost 3 bases, J lost 6 bases, and 3 bases stayed unmatched. CDR3 length: 14 residues. Germline V gene data show CDR1 as SGHRS and CDR2 as YFSETQ.